The entry below gives a single T cell receptor beta chain sequence along with its context. This clonotype has at least ten counts. There is no known antigen for this receptor. The input lacks base qualities; no much larger clone sits a single base away. Libraries were constructed by PCR. The instrument given in TCRdb is Illumina HiSeq 2500. To reduce PCR and sequencing biases, unique molecular identifiers were incorporated into the TCR beta cDNA libraries. Every 1 to 10 million input T cells yielded roughly 0.5 million cDNA molecules, meaning each molecule approximated one T cell. The patient libraries were prepared and sequenced with the same protocol used for the earlier healthy control dataset. Within a given batch, samples were prepared together, multiplexed and sequenced on the same HiSeq lane. The source study handled its data this way. MIGEC handled the raw barcoded reads, throwing out single-read molecular identifier groups before consensus assembly and CDR3 extraction. VDJtools was used for post-analysis of the clonotype tables, with diversity normalized by down-sampling every dataset to the smallest sample size. In repertoire overlap clustering, CDR3 amino acid sequences, but not nucleotide sequences, were matched to correct batch-related cross-sample contamination. TCRdb's own reprocessing of the public reads used fastp at Q25 and MiXCR and kept productive beta chains. Entries that share a CDR3 protein sequence are merged under the most common genes and DNA. These V and J calls derive from TCRdb rather than the authors' analysis. The sample profile shows a few hundred thousand distinct CDR3 sequences; over 35% of them were found once. The top ten hold 12% of the sample.

The CDR3 measures 13 amino acids from cysteine to phenylalanine. Only the CDR3 DNA stays, 39 bases, in frame from base 1. Trimmed from V: 1 base; trimmed from J: 10 bases; junction bases lacking a gene match: 7. Per the germline V gene, SGHVS is the CDR1 and FNYEAQ is the CDR2. This sample stems from a study of post-analysis software for immune sequencing data (dated by TCRdb to 2013 to 2016). At the level of the whole study: The recorded disease courses included relapsing-remitting, secondary progressive and progressive-relapsing multiple sclerosis, and some patients had no subtype annotation. The multiple sclerosis patient repertoires were compared with approximately 11 previously published healthy control repertoires from donors aged about 6 to 28 years. A subset of samples was prepared in parallel using single-end sample barcoding, then pooled and co-amplified after Illumina adapter ligation.

What the research found in general, with its limitations: Compared with controls, multiple sclerosis patients had significantly lower normalized Chao1 diversity, a finding suggesting substantial peripheral T-cell clonal expansion. Direct clustering with F measure showed strong co-clustering of samples prepared in the same batch, prompting a batch-effect correction. Patients showed significantly higher frequencies than controls for 4 or 5 TRBV segments, among them TRBV5-6, TRBV5-1 and TRBV20-1. The control group was slightly older than the multiple sclerosis patient group.

To demonstrate the VDJtools post-analysis software, the study profiled TCR beta repertoires from the peripheral blood of around 13 young patients with multiple sclerosis. Multiple sclerosis patients were children and adolescents aged roughly 6 to 15 years. The receptor comes from a girl between 5 and 17 years old with multiple sclerosis. This receptor chain uses TRBV7-6 and TRBJ2-7, with 7 bases matching TRBD2. The sequenced sample consisted of blood. The CDR3 protein sequence reads: CASSLEGGSPQYF. The DNA sequence is TGTGCCAGCAGCTTAGAGGGAGGGAGCCCTCAGTACTTC.